This TCR beta chain is drawn from a study of blood T cell repertoires in COVID-19. In the original analysis: Reference gene primer amplification yielded estimated nucleated cell counts. Only in-frame clones appear in the TCRdb table, and some are missing; sequencing was by immunoSEQ multiplex PCR. V, J and clone size reflect that table, while D and trimming were determined from the DNA. The table includes roughly 120,000 clones, about 92% detected once. The CDR3 totals 15 residues. From germline, CDR1 is SGHRS and CDR2 YFSETQ. V lost 0 bases to trimming and J lost 0 bases; unmatched junction nucleotides: 2.

The V call is TRBV5-1, the J call TRBJ1-1; 7 nucleotides line up with TRBD1. This TCR was sampled from a man aged 55 to 69 with COVID-19, enrolled during active disease. Material for sequencing was peripheral blood. The CDR3 loop reads CASSLGGTVNTEAFF. CDR3 coding DNA: TGCGCCAGCAGCTTGGGGGGGACAGTGAACACTGAAGCTTTCTTT.